The 13 T cell receptor beta chains given below trace back to one sample, sequenced in a study of blood T cell repertoires in COVID-19 (TCRdb year 2020). Library prep was done by the immunoSEQ multiplex PCR assay. TCRdb took over this immuneACCESS table, retaining in-frame rearrangements with V and J assigned. Such tables are incomplete; in checked studies, under half of the missing clones stem from an unresolved V gene, and the remainder is unexplained. Recorded for this sample are hundreds of thousands of clones; almost 90% of them occurred a single time. The ten largest clones represent around 11% of the sample. The specimen sequenced was peripheral blood. The receptors were gathered from a woman aged 25 to 45 with COVID-19, enrolled during active disease.

The gene calls are TRBV15 and TRBJ2-1, with a weak D call TRBD1 (6 bases). The CDR3 is 15 residues long. V lost 2 bases and J lost 3, with 11 bases in between. CDR1 LNHNV and CDR2 YYDKDF come from the germline V gene (reference sequence). Here the CDR3 DNA reads TGTGCCACCAGCAGAACGGAGGACAGCTACAATGAGCAGTTCTTC. Amino acid sequence: CATSRTEDSYNEQFF.

The chain employs TRBV29-1 and TRBJ2-1, with D perhaps matching TRBD1 (6 bases). V lost 0 bases, J lost 3 bases, and 15 bases lay in between. Germline loops: CDR1 SQVTM, CDR2 ANQGSEA. The CDR3 extends over 16 amino acids. CDR3 protein: CSVEDPRQVVYNEQFF. For the CDR3, the DNA is TGCAGCGTTGAAGATCCGAGACAGGTCGTCTACAATGAGCAGTTCTTC.

This clone has just one count. This rearrangement joins TRBV2 to TRBJ2-7; TRBD2 matches at 9 bases. The germline gives CDR1 SNHLY, CDR2 FYNNEI. The CDR3 runs 14 residues. J lost 4 bases, V lost 7 bases, and 8 bases had no gene match. Here the CDR3 reads CASIGRREGYEQYF. CDR3 bases: TGTGCCAGCATCGGGCGGCGGGAGGGGTACGAGCAGTACTTC.

The V gene is TRBV2, the J gene TRBJ2-1; TRBD2 aligns across 10 bases. Germline CDR1 SNHLY, CDR2 FYNNEI. The CDR3 totals 20 residues. V shed 6 bases, J shed 2 bases, and the junction held 19 bases outside the gene matches. CDR3 in amino acids: CASSAPKSASGSVTYNEQFF. CDR3 bases: TGTGCCAGCAGCGCCCCGAAATCGGCTAGCGGGAGTGTAACCTACAATGAGCAGTTCTTC.

The gene calls are TRBV12-5 and TRBJ1-1; D possibly corresponds to TRBD1 (6 bases). Germline V gene lookup returns CDR1 LGHNT and CDR2 FRNRAP. Trimming removed 2 bases at V and 4 bases at J, with 8 bases between. The length of the CDR3 is 13 residues. The CDR3 loop is CASGLRGATEAFF. DNA of the CDR3: TGTGCTAGTGGTTTGCGGGGGGCCACTGAAGCTTTCTTT. The entire variable domain, with the rest obtained from reference TRBV12-5 and TRBJ1-1, is as follows: DARVTQTPRHKVTEMGQEVTMRCQPILGHNTVFWYRQTMMQGLELLAYFRNRAPLDDSGMPKDRFSAEMPDATLATLKIQPSEPRDSAVYFCASGLRGATEAFFGQGTRLTVV.

This sequence joins TRBV15 and TRBJ2-1; 7 bases fit TRBD1. This CDR3 is 16 amino acids long. CDR1 is LNHNV and CDR2 is YYDKDF in the germline V gene (reference sequence). Losses at the gene ends were 1 base for V and 7 bases for J; bases not matched to a gene: 10. Here the CDR3 reads CATSRVRGHSLNEQFF. In nucleotides, the CDR3 is TGTGCCACCAGCAGAGTGAGGGGGCACTCCTTAAATGAGCAGTTCTTC.

This chain uses TRBV4-2 with TRBJ2-5, with 7 bases lining up with TRBD1. Trimming cost V 0 bases and J 7 bases; bases outside gene matches: 8. The CDR3 sequence is 15 residues long. CDR1 and CDR2 from the germline V gene are LGHNA and YNFKEQ. The CDR3: CASSQDPTGSWTQYF. For the CDR3, the DNA is TGTGCCAGCAGCCAAGATCCGACAGGGAGTTGGACCCAGTACTTC.

V usage is TRBV4-1 and J usage is TRBJ2-3; TRBD2 matches 9 bases. V was pared by 4 bases and J by 9 bases, with 11 bases of the junction left unmatched. Germline V gene sequence: CDR1 MGHRA, CDR2 YSYEKL. The CDR3 spans 15 residues. The DNA of the CDR3 is TGCGCCAGCAGCCGGGACGCGGGGACTAGCAACACGCAGTATTTT. Amino acids: CASSRDAGTSNTQYF.

The V and J genes are TRBV5-6 and TRBJ2-5; 8 bases match TRBD1. Germline CDR1 is SGHDT and CDR2 is YYEEEE. V dropped 0 bases and J dropped 0; count of bases not matched to a gene: 7. The CDR3 loop spans 17 amino acids. CDR3 in amino acids: CASSLDVDRENQETQYF. The CDR3 DNA follows: TGTGCCAGCAGCTTGGACGTGGACAGGGAGAACCAAGAGACCCAGTACTTC.

This chain connects TRBV2 to TRBJ1-2, with D maybe TRBD1 (6 bases). The germline gives CDR1 SNHLY, CDR2 FYNNEI. The CDR3 has 16 amino acids. The V end was cut by 6 bases, the J end by 0 bases, with 17 bases between. The DNA for the CDR3 is TGTGCCAGCAGCGGTTACGGGACACCCACTAACTATGGCTACACCTTC. Its protein is CASSGYGTPTNYGYTF.

The V call is TRBV18, the J call TRBJ1-2, with D possibly TRBD1 on 6 matching bases. CDR3 length: 15 residues. V lost 8 bases to trimming and J lost 0 bases, with 16 bases between them. Germline CDR1 reads KGHSH; CDR2 reads LQKENI. The CDR3 here is CASAFGGAANYGYTF. The CDR3 coding sequence is TGTGCCAGCGCCTTCGGGGGGGCAGCTAACTATGGCTACACCTTC.

The chain links TRBV3-1 (or the pseudogene TRBV3-2) to TRBJ2-2; D might be TRBD2 (5 bases). V dropped 0 bases and J dropped 5 bases, with 13 bases sitting between them. The length of the CDR3 is 16 residues. Germline CDR1 and CDR2: LGHDT and YNNKEL (reference sequence). The CDR3, as DNA: TGTGCCAGCAGCCAAGATGGGGAGAAACGGACCGGGGAGCTGTTTTTT. This encodes CASSQDGEKRTGELFF.

CDR3 sequence (DNA): TGTGCCAGCAGTTTACAGGGGCCAGGTACTGAAGCTTTCTTT. Amino acids: CASSLQGPGTEAFF. The rearrangement links TRBV28 to TRBJ1-1; D perhaps matches TRBD1 (6 bases). CDR3 length equals 14 residues. Germline CDR1 reads MDHEN; CDR2 reads SYDVKM. V was shortened by 2 bases and J by 5 bases, with 12 bases between the two germline ends. The whole variable domain, remainder taken from reference TRBV28 and TRBJ1-1, is DVKVTQSSRYLVKRTGEKVFLECVQDMDHENMFWYRQDPGLGLRLIYFSYDVKMKEKGDIPEGYSVSREKKERFSLILESASTNQTSMYLCASSLQGPGTEAFFGQGTRLTVV.